What follows are 3 T cell receptor beta chains derived from one specimen sequenced in a study of blood T cell repertoires in COVID-19. The table came from immunoSEQ multiplex PCR; TCRdb's copy has only in-frame clones and leaves some out. This sample carries about 74,000 clones, 90% of them seen once, and the ten largest clones take about a tenth. The sequenced sample was peripheral blood. The receptors were gathered from a human donor in a cohort sampled during active COVID-19.

The genes are TRBV6-1 and TRBJ2-7; D is ambiguous. CDR1 is MNHNS, CDR2 SASEGT, per germline. V lost 1 base, J lost 7 bases, and 8 bases lay in between. This CDR3 region has 12 residues. CDR3 coding DNA: TGTGCCAGCAGTGAAGGGCCCGGGGAGCAGTACTTC. This gives the protein CASSEGPGEQYF.

V is TRBV18 and J is TRBJ1-4, with D unclear. Trimming stripped 3 bases from V and 5 bases from J, with 7 bases between. The CDR3 totals 13 residues. Germline CDR1 KGHSH, CDR2 LQKENI. The CDR3 DNA reads TGTGCCAGCTCACCCTCGGGGAATGAAAAACTGTTTTTT. Translating gives CASSPSGNEKLFF.

This chain joins TRBV7-3 and TRBJ2-1; the D gene is possibly TRBD1 (7 bases). The CDR3 covers 17 residues. Germline V gene lookup returns CDR1 SGHTA and CDR2 FQGTGA. Trimming pared 1 base from V and 9 bases from J, leaving 22 bases between. The CDR3 spells CASSLSRATPGGGEQFF. The CDR3 DNA sequence: TGTGCCAGCAGCTTAAGTCGTGCTACCCCAGGGGGAGGTGAGCAGTTCTTC. Complete variable domain (other parts from reference TRBV7-3 and TRBJ2-1): GAGVSQTPSNKVTEKGKYVELRCDPISGHTALYWYRQSLGQGPEFLIYFQGTGAADDSGLPNDRFFAVRPEGSVSTLKIQRTERGDSAVYLCASSLSRATPGGGEQFFGPGTRLTVL.